Shown below are 5 T cell receptor beta chains from a single sample sequenced in a study of OX40 agonist ivuxolimab in advanced cancers. Clones were sequenced by immunoSEQ multiplex PCR, and TCRdb holds only the in-frame ones, with some missing. This sample has some 50,000 clones, with over 75% found just once. Specimen: CD4+ or CD8+ T cells sorted from blood, collected in a trial of the OX40 agonist ivuxolimab. The source is an adult with an advanced solid tumor such as melanoma, head and neck, liver or kidney cancer.

The rearrangement links TRBV20-1 to TRBJ2-5; the D gene is possibly TRBD1 (6 bases). The CDR3 is 11 amino acids. Germline-derived CDR1 and CDR2 are DFQATT and SNEGSKA (reference sequence). V was clipped by 5 bases and J by 5 bases, with 9 bases between them. CDR3 in amino acids: CSAYRVETQYF. The CDR3 nucleotides read TGCAGTGCTTACAGGGTCGAGACCCAGTACTTC.

The chain couples TRBV6-6 to TRBJ2-5, with 8 bases lining up with TRBD2. This CDR3 comprises 14 residues. From germline, CDR1 is MNHNY and CDR2 SVGAGI (reference sequence). V dropped 7 bases and J dropped 3; count of bases not matched to a gene: 7. CDR3 bases: TGTGCCAGCAAAAGCGGGGGAACCGAAGAGACCCAGTACTTC. Protein: CASKSGGTEETQYF.

J is TRBJ2-5 and V is TRBV18; weak D call: TRBD2 (5 bases). Germline CDR1 and CDR2: KGHSH and LQKENI. This CDR3 comprises 15 residues. Trimming cost V 4 bases and J 4 bases, with 16 bases left between them. DNA for the CDR3: TGTGCCAGCTCACGCGAGGGTAGCAGAGGAGAGACCCAGTACTTC. Its translation: CASSREGSRGETQYF.

The J gene is TRBJ1-3, the V gene TRBV5-1, with a possible D match to TRBD1 (5 bases). Germline CDR1 and CDR2: SGHRS and YFSETQ. This CDR3 comprises 14 residues. V shed 4 bases and J shed 5 bases, with 13 bases lying between them. CDR3 in DNA: TGCGCCAGCAGCCAGGGTGACAGTAGAAACACCATATATTTT. Its protein product is CASSQGDSRNTIYF.

The chain couples TRBV28 to TRBJ2-7; 11 bases align to TRBD2. Germline V lookup: CDR1 MDHEN, CDR2 SYDVKM. This CDR3 comprises 13 residues. The V and J ends lost 6 bases and 13 bases, in that order; junction bases with no gene match: 11. This chain's CDR3 is CASSLGTSGSSYF. The DNA of the CDR3 is TGTGCCAGCAGCCTTGGGACTAGCGGTTCCTCCTACTTC. Looking up the rest from reference TRBV28 and TRBJ2-7 gives the full variable domain: DVKVTQSSRYLVKRTGEKVFLECVQDMDHENMFWYRQDPGLGLRLIYFSYDVKMKEKGDIPEGYSVSREKKERFSLILESASTNQTSMYLCASSLGTSGSSYFGPGTRLTVT.